One sample yielded the 31 T cell receptor beta chains listed below, sequenced in a study of cytomegalovirus exposure and HLA in healthy donors. PCR involved 60 Vbeta and 13 Jbeta primers. This table comes from immunoSEQ multiplex PCR, and its TCRdb copy is limited to in-frame clones, with some not included. Of under 120,000 clones listed, approximately 70% are singletons. Input material: PBMCs. The receptors stem from a man in his forties in good health and CMV-seropositive.

CDR3 loop: CASSKRLAGVETQYF. Here the CDR3 DNA reads TGTGCCAGCAGTAAACGACTAGCGGGAGTTGAGACCCAGTACTTC. The chain employs TRBV6-5 and TRBJ2-5; 12 bases are a match to TRBD2. J gave up 5 bases and V 5 bases, and 6 bases lay outside the gene matches. CDR3 size: 15 residues. Germline V gene sequence: CDR1 MNHEY, CDR2 SVGAGI.

The CDR3 protein is CASSLAWLAGNNEQFF. The CDR3 nucleotides are TGCGCCAGCAGCTTGGCGTGGCTAGCGGGAAACAATGAGCAGTTCTTC. The chain recombines TRBV5-1 with TRBJ2-1, with 9 bases fitting TRBD2. V shed 0 bases and J 5 bases; nucleotides not matched to a gene: 6. The CDR3 sequence is 16 residues long. CDR1 is SGHRS and CDR2 is YFSETQ in the germline V gene.

The chain combines TRBV11-2 with TRBJ1-3; unclear D gene. Trimming shortened V by 5 bases and J by 0 bases, and 17 bases separated the two germline ends. Germline CDR1 SGHAT, CDR2 FQNNGV. This CDR3 comprises 17 residues. The CDR3 region is CASSANTGILSGNTIYF. In nucleotides, the CDR3 is TGTGCCAGCAGCGCTAATACCGGGATCCTCTCTGGAAACACCATATATTTT.

The rearrangement uses TRBV7-3 and TRBJ2-1; TRBD1 is a possible D gene (6 bases). V was shortened by 1 base and J by 5 bases, with 12 bases between the two germline ends. Germline-derived CDR1 and CDR2 are SGHTA and FQGTGA. CDR3 size: 15 residues. CDR3 in amino acids: CASSLSRDTHNEQFF. The CDR3 bases are TGTGCCAGCAGCTTAAGCCGGGACACCCACAATGAGCAGTTCTTC.

This clone is a singleton in its sample. The chain recombines TRBV7-2 with TRBJ2-7, with 12 bases fitting TRBD2. The V gene end was trimmed by 3 bases and the J gene end by 3 bases; junction bases not matched to a gene: 3. The germline gives CDR1 SGHTA, CDR2 FQGNSA. The CDR3 contains 15 residues. CDR3 nucleotide sequence: TGTGCCAGCAGCTTGACTAGCGGGAGCGTCTACGAGCAGTACTTC. Translation: CASSLTSGSVYEQYF.

The V and J genes are TRBV5-1 and TRBJ2-3; 12 nucleotides agree with TRBD1. The CDR3 is 15 amino acids. Trimming removed 4 bases from V and 4 bases from J; junction bases left unmatched: 4. Germline values: CDR1 SGHRS, CDR2 YFSETQ. The CDR3 protein is CASSLGTGGADTQYF. As DNA, the CDR3 is TGCGCCAGCAGCCTCGGGACAGGGGGCGCAGATACGCAGTATTTT.

Only one count was recorded for this clone. The chain carries TRBV19 and TRBJ1-5; 9 bases line up with TRBD1. The germline CDR1 and CDR2 sequences are LNHDA and SQIVND (reference sequence). This CDR3 has 15 residues. The J segment lost 5 bases and the V segment lost 6 bases, leaving 8 bases of the junction unmatched. DNA for the CDR3: TGTGCCAGTAGGGACAGGGGAAGAGGATATCAGCCCCAGCATTTT. Translating it yields CASRDRGRGYQPQHF.

V gene TRBV10-1 combines with J gene TRBJ2-7, with 10 nucleotides matching TRBD2. CDR1 WNHNN and CDR2 SYGVQD come from the germline V gene (reference sequence). V was pared by 3 bases and J by 0 bases, with 11 bases of the junction left unmatched. This CDR3 is built from 18 residues. This CDR3 reads CASSERGLAGAFSYEQYV. CDR3 coding DNA: TGCGCCAGCAGTGAACGCGGGCTAGCGGGGGCTTTCTCCTACGAGCAGTACGTC.

V and J are TRBV2 and TRBJ2-3; 13 bases fit TRBD2. CDR3 length: 15 amino acids. CDR1 is SNHLY and CDR2 is FYNNEI in the germline V gene. Losses at the gene ends were 6 bases for V and 5 bases for J; bases not matched to a gene: 5. The CDR3 DNA follows: TGTGCCAGCAGAGCGGGACTAGCGGGGATAGATACGCAGTATTTT. As protein: CASRAGLAGIDTQYF.

This clone appeared a single time. This sequence joins TRBV19 and TRBJ1-1; D is ambiguous. Deletions cut 0 bases from V and 0 bases from J, with 23 bases between. This CDR3 region has 20 residues. In germline, CDR1 is LNHDA, CDR2 SQIVND (reference sequence). The chain's CDR3 is CASSIEGVGPSSLMNTEAFF. The CDR3 DNA reads TGTGCCAGTAGTATAGAGGGAGTGGGCCCGAGTTCCCTCATGAACACTGAAGCTTTCTTT.

The V and J genes are TRBV19 and TRBJ1-5; no clear D. CDR3 length: 14 amino acids. From germline, CDR1 is LNHDA and CDR2 SQIVND (reference sequence). V lost 1 base and J 1 base, leaving 5 bases between the germline ends. CDR3: CASSIGRSNQPQHF. Written as DNA, the CDR3 is TGTGCCAGTAGTATAGGCAGGAGCAATCAGCCCCAGCATTTT.

This clone has more than one count but fewer than ten. V usage is TRBV6-4 and J usage is TRBJ2-2; 8 bases fit TRBD2. The germline CDR1 and CDR2 sequences are MRHNA and SNTAGT. The CDR3 is made up of 15 amino acids. Trimming removed 5 bases from V and 4 bases from J; junction bases left unmatched: 6. The CDR3 loop reads CASSPGLGGTGELFF. The CDR3 DNA reads as TGTGCCAGCAGTCCGGGACTAGGTGGCACCGGGGAGCTGTTTTTT.

CDR3 in amino acids: CASSNQDGGYTF. The CDR3 DNA follows: TGTGCCAGCAGTAACCAGGATGGTGGCTACACCTTC. The chain couples TRBV2 to TRBJ1-2; unclear D gene. V lost 5 bases and J 7 bases, leaving 11 bases between the germline ends. Germline CDR1 reads SNHLY; CDR2 reads FYNNEI. CDR3 length equals 12 residues.

In its sample, this clone was seen a few times. V usage is TRBV5-1 and J usage is TRBJ1-4; the D gene is possibly TRBD1 (6 bases). The CDR3 runs to 16 residues. Germline values: CDR1 SGHRS, CDR2 YFSETQ. Deletions cut 4 bases from V and 3 bases from J, with 16 bases between. CDR3 sequence: CASSLGGGRANEKLFF. CDR3 DNA sequence: TGCGCCAGCAGCCTCGGCGGGGGCAGGGCTAATGAAAAACTGTTTTTT.

The table lists this clone with a few counts. The V call is TRBV27, the J call TRBJ2-7, with TRBD1 matching 8 bases. With 6 bases clipped from V and 3 bases from J, the junction kept 10 bases outside the gene matches. CDR3 length: 15 amino acids. Per germline, CDR1 MNHEY and CDR2 SMNVEV (reference sequence). CDR3 protein: CASSLTFRGLYEQYF. In DNA form, the CDR3 reads TGTGCCAGCAGCCTCACATTCAGGGGGCTCTACGAGCAGTACTTC.

The chain carries TRBV19 and TRBJ1-5; 8 nucleotides line up with TRBD1. Per germline, CDR1 LNHDA and CDR2 SQIVND (reference sequence). Unmatched junction bases numbered 4, after V lost 5 bases and J lost 7 bases. The CDR3 covers 13 residues. CDR3 residues: CASSVTGGQPQHF. The CDR3 DNA reads as TGTGCCAGTAGTGTTACAGGGGGACAGCCCCAGCATTTT.

This clone was seen a single time. The chain couples TRBV27 to TRBJ2-1; D is perhaps TRBD2 (5 bases). The CDR3 is 15 amino acids. With 6 bases removed from V and 0 bases from J, the gap between germline ends came to 12 bases. The V gene's germline CDR1 is MNHEY and CDR2 SMNVEV (reference sequence). CDR3 DNA sequence: TGTGCCAGCAGGCTAGCCGGGTCCTCCTACAATGAGCAGTTCTTC. Translated: CASRLAGSSYNEQFF.

The V gene is TRBV6-1, the J gene TRBJ1-1; tentatively, D is TRBD1 (6 bases). CDR3 length equals 15 residues. CDR1 MNHNS and CDR2 SASEGT come from the germline V gene. V gave up 1 base and J gave up 3 bases, with 12 bases separating them. The CDR3 region is CASSEVAGAYTEAFF. CDR3 sequence (DNA): TGTGCCAGCAGTGAAGTGGCAGGGGCCTACACTGAAGCTTTCTTT.

The genes are TRBV7-9 and TRBJ2-7; maybe TRBD2 (6 bases). The CDR3 contains 15 residues. The germline V and J ends were trimmed by 5 bases and 4 bases, with 18 bases remaining between them. Germline lookup yields CDR1 SEHNR and CDR2 FQNEAQ (reference sequence). The DNA of the CDR3 is TGTGCCAGCAGCGCCAGGGAGGAAGGTTGGTACGAGCAGTACTTC. Translating it yields CASSAREEGWYEQYF.

The genes are TRBV6-1 and TRBJ1-1; 7 positions agree with TRBD1. The CDR3 contains 15 residues. CDR1 is MNHNS, CDR2 SASEGT, per germline. Losses at the gene ends were 6 bases for V and 0 bases for J; bases not matched to a gene: 7. CDR3 coding DNA: TGTGCCAGCAGCAAGGAGGGGGCGATGAACACTGAAGCTTTCTTT. Encoded protein: CASSKEGAMNTEAFF.

This clone was counted a few times. The chain recombines TRBV6-6 with TRBJ1-4; 7 bases fit TRBD1. Germline V gives CDR1 MNHNY, CDR2 SVGAGI (reference sequence). The V segment lost 5 bases and the J segment 4 bases; nucleotides outside the gene matches: 10. This CDR3 contains 16 residues. The CDR3 nucleotides are TGTGCCAGCAGTACCGCCTCGGACAGGTTTAATGAAAAACTGTTTTTT. Protein product: CASSTASDRFNEKLFF.

The genes are TRBV15 and TRBJ1-4; D perhaps matches TRBD1 (5 bases). In germline, CDR1 is LNHNV, CDR2 YYDKDF (reference sequence). V lost 3 bases and J lost 4, with 9 bases in between. The CDR3 has 14 residues. Here the CDR3 reads CATSSDRFNEKLFF. The CDR3 nucleotides read TGTGCCACCAGCAGCGACAGATTTAATGAAAAACTGTTTTTT.

J is TRBJ1-2 and V is TRBV11-2; 7 nucleotides line up with TRBD1. The trim removed 5 bases at V and 3 bases at J, leaving 9 bases unmatched. Per the germline V gene, CDR1 is SGHAT and CDR2 is FQNNGV. The CDR3 has 15 residues. The CDR3 loop reads CASSHPLGGHYGYTF. The CDR3 bases are TGTGCCAGCAGCCACCCCCTAGGGGGCCACTATGGCTACACCTTC. The whole variable domain, remainder taken from reference TRBV11-2 and TRBJ1-2, is EAGVAQSPRYKIIEKRQSVAFWCNPISGHATLYWYQQILGQGPKLLIQFQNNGVVDDSQLPKDRFSAERLKGVDSTLKIQPAKLEDSAVYLCASSHPLGGHYGYTFGSGTRLTVV.

The chain combines TRBV28 with TRBJ2-7, with 9 bases identical to TRBD1. From germline, CDR1 is MDHEN and CDR2 SYDVKM. This CDR3 spans 14 amino acids. J was trimmed by 8 bases and V by 5 bases; bases with no gene match: 10. CDR3 sequence: CASSPPGQGKKQYF. The CDR3 region has the DNA TGTGCCAGCAGTCCACCGGGACAGGGAAAGAAGCAGTACTTC.

This chain uses TRBV30 with TRBJ2-1, with a possible D match to TRBD1 (6 bases). The ends were cut back, 7 bases at V and 7 bases at J, with 17 bases in the middle. Germline values: CDR1 GTSNPN, CDR2 SVGIG (reference sequence). The CDR3 contains 13 residues. The CDR3 spells CAYDRGSANEQFF. Written as DNA, the CDR3 is TGTGCCTATGATAGGGGGTCTGCAAATGAGCAGTTCTTC.

This clone was detected only a few times. V usage is TRBV5-1 and J usage is TRBJ2-2, with 9 positions matching TRBD2. V trimming: 4 bases; J trimming: 0 bases; junction bases outside the gene matches: 7. The length of the CDR3 is 17 residues. Per the germline V gene, CDR1 is SGHRS and CDR2 is YFSETQ. CDR3: CASSGAASGTNTGELFF. CDR3 sequence (DNA): TGCGCCAGCAGCGGGGCGGCTAGCGGGACGAACACCGGGGAGCTGTTTTTT.

V usage is TRBV18 and J usage is TRBJ1-2; the match to TRBD1 covers 8 bases. V trimming: 5 bases; J trimming: 6 bases; junction bases outside the gene matches: 11. Germline CDR1 is KGHSH and CDR2 is LQKENI. The CDR3 sequence is 15 residues long. This CDR3 is CASSADLDRGNGYTF. In nucleotides, the CDR3 is TGTGCCAGCTCAGCGGACCTCGACAGGGGAAATGGCTACACCTTC. The full variable domain, completed using reference TRBV18 and TRBJ1-2, is NAGVMQNPRHLVRRRGQEARLRCSPMKGHSHVYWYRQLPEEGLKFMVYLQKENIIDESGMPKERFSAEFPKEGPSILRIQQVVRGDSAAYFCASSADLDRGNGYTFGSGTRLTVV.

This chain joins TRBV28 and TRBJ1-1, with TRBD1 as a possible D gene (5 bases). Per the germline V gene, CDR1 is MDHEN and CDR2 is SYDVKM. The CDR3 is made up of 13 amino acids. The ends were cut back, 5 bases at V and 6 bases at J, with 13 bases in the middle. Here the CDR3 DNA reads TGTGCCAGCAGTCCCAGGGTTTCGGCTGAAGCTTTCTTT. Amino acids: CASSPRVSAEAFF.

The rearrangement links TRBV2 to TRBJ1-1, with D possibly TRBD1 on 5 matching bases. Germline V lookup: CDR1 SNHLY, CDR2 FYNNEI. The CDR3 loop spans 10 amino acids. The CDR3 loop is CRPGGTEAFF. The CDR3 bases are TGTCGTCCGGGGGGCACTGAAGCTTTCTTT. The variable domain in full, with the rest retrieved from reference TRBV2 and TRBJ1-1, is EPEVTQTPSHQVTQMGQEVILRCVPISNHLYFYWYRQILGQKVEFLVSFYNNEISEKSEIFDDQFSVERPDGSNFTLKIRSTKLEDSAMYFCRPGGTEAFFGQGTRLTVV.

V gene TRBV6-5 combines with J gene TRBJ2-1, with 8 bases aligning to TRBD2. Germline assignment: CDR1 MNHEY and CDR2 SVGAGI. The CDR3 loop spans 14 amino acids. The J segment lost 4 bases and the V segment lost 6 bases, leaving 5 bases of the junction unmatched. The CDR3 reads CASSPGGRYNEQFF. DNA for the CDR3: TGTGCCAGCAGCCCGGGAGGGAGGTACAATGAGCAGTTCTTC.

The V call is TRBV4-3, the J call TRBJ2-3; 7 bases match TRBD1. Unmatched junction bases numbered 5, after V lost 0 bases and J lost 2 bases. Germline CDR1 reads LGHNA; CDR2 reads YSLEER. CDR3 size: 16 residues. CDR3 nucleotides: TGCGCCAGCAGCCAAGAGCCAGGGGGTGTCACAGATACGCAGTATTTT. It specifies CASSQEPGGVTDTQYF.